This T cell receptor beta chain was obtained from a study of CD8+CD57+ T cells in acquired aplastic anemia (dated by TCRdb to 2017 to 2018). Some background on the complete study: A mean of approximately 3 ug of DNA, ranging from roughly 0.19 to 30 ug, was extracted from sorted CD4+ and CD8+ cells. A CD8+CD57+ expansion meant a frequency higher than the mean frequency seen in healthy subjects. General findings and caveats noted by the study authors: Roughly 30 CD8+ CDR3 sequences were shared between patients and controls but appeared highly expressed in patients and within their immunodominant clones. No significant difference in CD8+ Simpson's diversity was found between patients and healthy controls (P=0.060).

Profiling of TCR beta VDJ combinations and CDR3 sequences used genomic DNA as the template. TCR repertoire sequencing was run on an Illumina HiSeq 2000. The study's own analysis went as follows. TRBV/TRBJ rearrangement plots, CDR3 size and DJ length profiles, and Simpson's diversity index were used to evaluate the repertoires. The most abundant DNA sequence in the deep sequencing data was taken as the immunodominant clone. CDR3 amino acid sequences were screened for sharing across subjects and were compared with published repertoires and the VDJdb database. The public reads were quality trimmed at Q25 with fastp and then assembled into clones with MiXCR by TCRdb, keeping productive beta chains. One record per CDR3 amino acid sequence lists the most common genes and DNA. The V and J calls were determined by TCRdb, not by the authors. The table for this sample lists 190,000 or so distinct CDR3 sequences; approximately 48% of them were counted only once. Around 1.8% of the sample lies in the top ten.

Inclusive of the bounding cysteine and phenylalanine, the CDR3 is 15 residues long. CDR3 DNA is the only sequence kept; it has 45 bases, read in frame from the first base. CDR1 and CDR2 are read off the germline V gene as MNHNS and SASEGT. Expansion of CD8+CD57+ cells had been shown by flow cytometry in the patients chosen for sequencing. Every patient had a diagnosis of severe acquired aplastic anemia based on International Study of Aplastic Anemia and Agranulocytosis and Camitta criteria. At the time blood was sampled, none of the patients had received any therapy. TCR repertoires of sorted CD4+ and CD8+ blood T cells from severe aplastic anemia patients and healthy subjects were deep-sequenced in the study. In the USA, patient enrollment took place under clinicaltrials.gov protocols 00001620, 01623167, 00001397, 00071045, 00081523 and 00961064. Ficoll-Paque density gradient centrifugation was used to isolate peripheral blood mononuclear cells. Before DNA extraction, CD4+ and CD8+ T cells were sorted by FACS or by magnetic beads.

A note on this clonotype: It lacks a known antigen. This clone may be a read error of a much larger clone one base away.

The sample consisted of sorted CD4+, CD8+, or CD8+CD57+ T cells (not recorded which) from PBMCs. This sequence originates from a human donor with aplastic anemia. This sequence uses TRBV6-1 and TRBJ1-2; the junction holds 12 bases that match TRBD1. CDR3 region: CACRGQGAGNYGYTF. The nucleotide sequence is given as TGTGCCTGCAGGGGACAGGGGGCAGGTAACTATGGCTACACCTTC.